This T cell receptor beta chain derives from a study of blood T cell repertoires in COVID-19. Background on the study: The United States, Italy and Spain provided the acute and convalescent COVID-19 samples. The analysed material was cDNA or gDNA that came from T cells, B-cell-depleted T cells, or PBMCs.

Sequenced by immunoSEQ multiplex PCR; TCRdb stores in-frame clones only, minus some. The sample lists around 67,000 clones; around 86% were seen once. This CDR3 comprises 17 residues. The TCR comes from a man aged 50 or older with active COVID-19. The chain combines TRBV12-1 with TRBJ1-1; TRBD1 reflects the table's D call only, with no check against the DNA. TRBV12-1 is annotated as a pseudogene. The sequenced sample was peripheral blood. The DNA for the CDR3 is TGTGCCAGCAGCTCCCCCGGGACAGGGGGCTTGAACACTGAAGCTTTCTTT. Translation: CASSSPGTGGLNTEAFF.